This T cell receptor (beta chain) was sequenced during a study of blood T cell repertoires in COVID-19. Whole-study context: Sites across the United States, Italy and Spain contributed samples from acute and convalescent COVID-19. T cells, B-cell-depleted T cells, or PBMCs provided the cDNA or gDNA that served as material.

In the source study's methods: Researchers report that nucleated cell counts were estimated from reference gene primer amplification. Sequencing was performed with immunoSEQ multiplex PCR; in TCRdb, only in-frame clones are kept and a portion is missing. V and J calls plus clone size are reproduced from that table; the DNA served to infer D and trimming. The sample lists roughly 100,000 clones, 84% seen once, with 4% to 5.5% in the top ten. The CDR3 length is 15 residues. Germline V CDR1 and CDR2: SGDLS, YYNGEE. J was trimmed by 3 bases and V by 3 bases; bases with no gene match: 6. The gene calls are TRBV9 and TRBJ2-1, with TRBD1 matching 7 bases. The TCR sequence derives from a human donor in a cohort sampled during active COVID-19. Material: peripheral blood. The CDR3 DNA follows: TGTGCCAGCAGCGACAGGGGACGAGGCTACAATGAGCAGTTCTTC. Its translation is CASSDRGRGYNEQFF.